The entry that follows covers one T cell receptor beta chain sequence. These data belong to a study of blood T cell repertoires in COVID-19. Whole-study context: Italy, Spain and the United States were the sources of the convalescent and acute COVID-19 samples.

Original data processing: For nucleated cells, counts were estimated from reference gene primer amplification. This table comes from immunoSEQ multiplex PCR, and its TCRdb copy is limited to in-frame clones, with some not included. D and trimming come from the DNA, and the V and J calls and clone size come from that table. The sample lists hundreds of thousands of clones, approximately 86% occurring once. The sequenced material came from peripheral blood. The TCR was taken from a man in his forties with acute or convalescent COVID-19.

In nucleotides, the CDR3 is TGTGCCAGCAGCCCTGACAGGGGGTGGGCAGATACGCAGTATTTT. Its protein is CASSPDRGWADTQYF. The chain carries TRBV9 and TRBJ2-3; the match to TRBD1 covers 9 bases. This CDR3 contains 15 residues. Germline V gene sequence: CDR1 SGDLS, CDR2 YYNGEE. The V and J ends lost 4 bases and 4 bases, in that order; junction bases with no gene match: 7.